The sequence of this TCR beta chain was determined in a study of blood T cell repertoires in COVID-19. Across the whole study: Sites across the United States, Italy and Spain contributed samples from acute and convalescent COVID-19.

In the authors' methods: Nucleated cell counts were estimated from reference gene primer amplification. Using immunoSEQ multiplex PCR, the repertoire was profiled, and TCRdb retains in-frame clones only, with some absent. V, J and clone size reflect that table, while D and trimming were determined from the DNA. The sample has approximately 500,000 clones; roughly 88% are singletons. Trimming took 8 bases from V and 4 from J; bases not matched to a gene: 7. This CDR3 has 13 residues. Germline CDR1 and CDR2: MNHEY and SVGAGI. This TCR was recovered from a human donor in a cohort sampled during active COVID-19. The V and J genes are TRBV6-5 and TRBJ2-7, with TRBD2 matching over 8 bases. Sequenced: peripheral blood. The chain's CDR3 is CASASGSEYEQYF. In nucleotides, the CDR3 is TGTGCCAGCGCCAGCGGGAGTGAGTACGAGCAGTACTTC.